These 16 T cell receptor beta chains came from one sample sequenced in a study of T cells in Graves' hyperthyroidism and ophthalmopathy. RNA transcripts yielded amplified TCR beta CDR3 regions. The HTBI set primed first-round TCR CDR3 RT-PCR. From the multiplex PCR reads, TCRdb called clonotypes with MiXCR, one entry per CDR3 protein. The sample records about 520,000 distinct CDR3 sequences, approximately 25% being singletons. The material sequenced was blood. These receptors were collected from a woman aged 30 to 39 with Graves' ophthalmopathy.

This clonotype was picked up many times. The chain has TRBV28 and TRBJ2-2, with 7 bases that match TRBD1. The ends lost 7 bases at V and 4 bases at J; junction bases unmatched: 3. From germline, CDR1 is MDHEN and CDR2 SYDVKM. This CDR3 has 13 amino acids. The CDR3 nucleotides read TGTGCCAGCAATTCAGGGGGCACCGGGGAGCTGTTTTTT. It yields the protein CASNSGGTGELFF.

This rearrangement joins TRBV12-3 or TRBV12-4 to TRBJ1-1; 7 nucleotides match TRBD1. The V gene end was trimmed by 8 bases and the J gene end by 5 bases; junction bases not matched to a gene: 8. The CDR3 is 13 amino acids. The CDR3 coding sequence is TGTGCCAGCCGCCCCGCAGGGGGAACTGAAGCTTTCTTT. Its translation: CASRPAGGTEAFF.

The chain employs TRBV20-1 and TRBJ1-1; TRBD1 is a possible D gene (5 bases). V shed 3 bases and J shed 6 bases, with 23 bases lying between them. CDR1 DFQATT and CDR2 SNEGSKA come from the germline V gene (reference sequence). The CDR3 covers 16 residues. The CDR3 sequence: CSASDYEGGDFAEAFF. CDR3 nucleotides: TGCAGTGCTAGCGACTATGAGGGTGGGGACTTCGCTGAAGCTTTCTTT.

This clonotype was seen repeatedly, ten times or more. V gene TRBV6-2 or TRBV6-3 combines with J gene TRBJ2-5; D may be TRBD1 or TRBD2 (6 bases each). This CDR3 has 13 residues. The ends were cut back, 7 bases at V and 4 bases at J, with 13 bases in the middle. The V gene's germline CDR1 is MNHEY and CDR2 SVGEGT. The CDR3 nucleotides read TGTGCCAGCATGGAACAGGGAGGAGAGACCCAGTACTTC. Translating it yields CASMEQGGETQYF.

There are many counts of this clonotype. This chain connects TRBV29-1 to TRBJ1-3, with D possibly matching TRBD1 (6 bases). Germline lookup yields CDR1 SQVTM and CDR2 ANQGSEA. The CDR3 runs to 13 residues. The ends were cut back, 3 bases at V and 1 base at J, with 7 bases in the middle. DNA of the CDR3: TGCAGCGTTGACCAGGGGTCTGGAAACACCATATATTTT. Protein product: CSVDQGSGNTIYF. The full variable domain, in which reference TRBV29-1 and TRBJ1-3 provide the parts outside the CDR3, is SAVISQKPSRDICQRGTSLTIQCQVDSQVTMMFWYRQQPGQSLTLIATANQGSEATYESGFVIDKFPISRPNLTFSTLTVSNMSPEDSSIYLCSVDQGSGNTIYFGEGSWLTVV.

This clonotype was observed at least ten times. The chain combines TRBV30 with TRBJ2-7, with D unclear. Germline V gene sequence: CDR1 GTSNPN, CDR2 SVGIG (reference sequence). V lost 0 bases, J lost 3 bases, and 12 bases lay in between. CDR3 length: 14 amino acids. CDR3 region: CAWSVRGFGYEQYF. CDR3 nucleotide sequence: TGTGCCTGGAGTGTACGCGGCTTCGGCTACGAGCAGTACTTC. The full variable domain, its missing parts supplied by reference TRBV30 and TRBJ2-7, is SQTIHQWPATLVQPVGSPLSLECTVEGTSNPNLYWYRQAAGRGLQLLFYSVGIGQISSEVPQNLSASRPQDRQFILSSKKLLLSDSGFYLCAWSVRGFGYEQYFGPGTRLTVT.

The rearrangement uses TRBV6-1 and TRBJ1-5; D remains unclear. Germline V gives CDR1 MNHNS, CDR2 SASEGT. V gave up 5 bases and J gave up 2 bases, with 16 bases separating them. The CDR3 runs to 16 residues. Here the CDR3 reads CASSLGDGVGNQPQHF. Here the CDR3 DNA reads TGTGCCAGCAGTCTCGGGGATGGCGTTGGCAATCAGCCCCAGCATTTT.

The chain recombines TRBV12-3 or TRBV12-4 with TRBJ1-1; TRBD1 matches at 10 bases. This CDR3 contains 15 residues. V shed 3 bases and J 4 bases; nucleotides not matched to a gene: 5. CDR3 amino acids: CASSLLGTGVTEAFF. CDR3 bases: TGTGCCAGCAGTTTGTTAGGGACAGGGGTCACTGAAGCTTTCTTT.

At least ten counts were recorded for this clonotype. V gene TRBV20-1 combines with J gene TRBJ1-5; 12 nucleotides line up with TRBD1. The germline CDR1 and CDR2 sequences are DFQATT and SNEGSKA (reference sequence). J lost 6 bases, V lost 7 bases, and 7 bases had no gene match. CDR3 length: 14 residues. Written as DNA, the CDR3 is TGCAGTGTTAGCGGGACAGGGGGCGGTCAGCCCCAGCATTTT. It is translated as CSVSGTGGGQPQHF.

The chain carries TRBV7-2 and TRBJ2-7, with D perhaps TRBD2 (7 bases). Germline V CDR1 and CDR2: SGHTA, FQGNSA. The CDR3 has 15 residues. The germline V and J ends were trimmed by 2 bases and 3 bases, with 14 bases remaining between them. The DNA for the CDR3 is TGTGCCAGCAGCTTATCTCGGGGGGCCGTCTACGAGCAGTACTTC. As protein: CASSLSRGAVYEQYF.

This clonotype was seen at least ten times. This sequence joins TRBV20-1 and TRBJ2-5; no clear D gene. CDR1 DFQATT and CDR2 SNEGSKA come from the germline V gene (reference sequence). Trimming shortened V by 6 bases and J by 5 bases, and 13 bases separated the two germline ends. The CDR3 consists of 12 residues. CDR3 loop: CSAQWDRETQYF. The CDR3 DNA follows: TGCAGTGCCCAATGGGATCGGGAGACCCAGTACTTC.

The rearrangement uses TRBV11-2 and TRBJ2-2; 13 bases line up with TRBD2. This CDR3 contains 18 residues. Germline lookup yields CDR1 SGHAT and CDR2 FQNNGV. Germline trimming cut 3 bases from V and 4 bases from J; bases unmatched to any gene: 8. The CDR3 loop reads CASSLELAGGPATGELFF. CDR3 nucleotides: TGTGCCAGCAGCTTGGAACTAGCGGGGGGGCCGGCCACCGGGGAGCTGTTTTTT.

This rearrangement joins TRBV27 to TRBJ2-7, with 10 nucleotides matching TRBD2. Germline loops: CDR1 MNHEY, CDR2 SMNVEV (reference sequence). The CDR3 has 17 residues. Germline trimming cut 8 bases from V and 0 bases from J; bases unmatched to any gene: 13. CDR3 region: CASRYRAGGESSYEQYF. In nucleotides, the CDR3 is TGTGCCAGCCGCTATCGAGCGGGGGGGGAAAGCTCCTACGAGCAGTACTTC.

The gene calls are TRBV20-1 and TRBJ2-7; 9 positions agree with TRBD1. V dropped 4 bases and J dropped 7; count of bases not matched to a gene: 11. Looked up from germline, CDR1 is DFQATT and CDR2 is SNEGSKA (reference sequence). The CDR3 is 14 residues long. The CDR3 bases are TGCAGTGCTACAGGGACAGGGCCCCCGAAAGAGCAGTACTTC. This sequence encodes CSATGTGPPKEQYF.

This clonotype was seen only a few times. This chain's CDR3 is CASSQYIRGETQYF. The CDR3 bases are TGTGCCAGCAGTCAGTATATCCGCGGGGAGACCCAGTACTTC. The genes are TRBV6-2 or TRBV6-3 and TRBJ2-5; perhaps TRBD2 as D (5 bases). V lost 5 bases and J 5 bases, leaving 15 bases between the germline ends. The CDR3 totals 14 residues. The germline V gene encodes CDR1 MNHEY and CDR2 SVGEGT.

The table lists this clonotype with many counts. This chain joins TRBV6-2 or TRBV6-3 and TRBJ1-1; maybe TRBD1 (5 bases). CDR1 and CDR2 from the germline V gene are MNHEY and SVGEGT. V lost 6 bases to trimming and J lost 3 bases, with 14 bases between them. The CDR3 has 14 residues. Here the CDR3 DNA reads TGTGCCAGCAGCATTCAGGGAATTGACACTGAAGCTTTCTTT. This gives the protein CASSIQGIDTEAFF.